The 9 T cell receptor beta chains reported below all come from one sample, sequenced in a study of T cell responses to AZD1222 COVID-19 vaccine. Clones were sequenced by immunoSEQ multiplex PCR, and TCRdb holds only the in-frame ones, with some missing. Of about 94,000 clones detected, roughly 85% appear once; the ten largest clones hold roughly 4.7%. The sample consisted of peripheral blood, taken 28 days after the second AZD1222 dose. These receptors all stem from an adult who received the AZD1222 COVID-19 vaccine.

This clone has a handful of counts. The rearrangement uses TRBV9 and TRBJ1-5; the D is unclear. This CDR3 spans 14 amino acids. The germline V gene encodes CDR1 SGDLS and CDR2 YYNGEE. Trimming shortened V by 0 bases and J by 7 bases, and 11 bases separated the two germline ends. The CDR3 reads CASSVDPRAQPQHF. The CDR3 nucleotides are TGTGCCAGCAGCGTAGATCCAAGGGCCCAGCCCCAGCATTTT.

DNA for the CDR3: TGCGCCAGCAGCCAAGAAGGGGGACTAACTCATCCGCAGTATTTT. This translates into CASSQEGGLTHPQYF. The chain recombines TRBV4-1 with TRBJ2-3, with D perhaps matching TRBD2 (7 bases). Trimming left V 0 bases short and J 10 bases short, with 17 bases between. Germline lookup yields CDR1 MGHRA and CDR2 YSYEKL. This CDR3 spans 15 amino acids.

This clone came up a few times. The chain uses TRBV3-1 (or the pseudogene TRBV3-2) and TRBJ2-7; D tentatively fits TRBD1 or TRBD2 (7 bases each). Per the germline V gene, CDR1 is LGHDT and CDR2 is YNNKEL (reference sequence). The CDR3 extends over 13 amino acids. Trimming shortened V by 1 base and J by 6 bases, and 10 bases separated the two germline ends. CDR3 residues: CASSQAGGAEQYF. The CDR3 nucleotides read TGTGCCAGCAGCCAAGCAGGGGGGGCCGAGCAGTACTTC.

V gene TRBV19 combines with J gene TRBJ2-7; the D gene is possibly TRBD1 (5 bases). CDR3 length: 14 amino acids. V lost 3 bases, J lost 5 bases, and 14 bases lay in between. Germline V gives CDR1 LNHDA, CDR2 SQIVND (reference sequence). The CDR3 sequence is CASSIGAGGDEQYF. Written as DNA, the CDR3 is TGTGCCAGTAGTATTGGGGCAGGCGGTGACGAGCAGTACTTC.

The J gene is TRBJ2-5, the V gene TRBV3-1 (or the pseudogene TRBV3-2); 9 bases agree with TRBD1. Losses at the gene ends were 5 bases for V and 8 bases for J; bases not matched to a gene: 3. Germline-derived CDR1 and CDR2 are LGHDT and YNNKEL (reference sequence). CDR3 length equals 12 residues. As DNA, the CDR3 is TGTGCCAGCAGCACAGGGGGCTACACCCAGTACTTC. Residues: CASSTGGYTQYF.

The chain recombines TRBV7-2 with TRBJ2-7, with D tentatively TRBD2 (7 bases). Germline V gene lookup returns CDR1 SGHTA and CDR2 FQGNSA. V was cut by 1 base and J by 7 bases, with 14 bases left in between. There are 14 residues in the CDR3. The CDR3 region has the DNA TGTGCCAGCAGCTTAGATTGGGGGGGGCGAGAGCAGTACTTC. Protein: CASSLDWGGREQYF.

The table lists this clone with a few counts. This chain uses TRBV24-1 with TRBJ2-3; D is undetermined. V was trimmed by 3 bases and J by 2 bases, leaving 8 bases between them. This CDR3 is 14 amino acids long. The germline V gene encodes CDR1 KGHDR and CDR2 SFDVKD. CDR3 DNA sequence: TGTGCCACCAGTGATAGGTGGGACACAGATACGCAGTATTTT. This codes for CATSDRWDTDTQYF.

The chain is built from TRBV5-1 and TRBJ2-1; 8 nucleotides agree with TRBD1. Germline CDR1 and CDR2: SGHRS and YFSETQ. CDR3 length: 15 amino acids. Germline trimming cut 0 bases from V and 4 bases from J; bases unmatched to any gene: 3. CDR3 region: CASSLDGTGYNEQFF. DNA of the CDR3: TGCGCCAGCAGCTTGGATGGGACAGGTTACAATGAGCAGTTCTTC.

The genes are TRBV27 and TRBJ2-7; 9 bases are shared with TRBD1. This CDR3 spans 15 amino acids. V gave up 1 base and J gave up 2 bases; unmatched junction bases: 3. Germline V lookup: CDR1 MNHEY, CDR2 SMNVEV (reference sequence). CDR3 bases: TGTGCCAGCAGTTTATTCGGGACAGGGACCTACGAGCAGTACTTC. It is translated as CASSLFGTGTYEQYF.